The source of this TCR beta chain is a study of CXCR4 blockade with PD-1 therapy in pancreatic cancer. Germline CDR1 is MNHGY and CDR2 is SAAAGT. The CDR3 is made up of 13 amino acids. Trimming took off 9 bases at V and 1 base at J, with 11 bases between the two ends. Profiled with immunoSEQ multiplex PCR; TCRdb holds only in-frame clones, not every one. This sample has approximately 5,200 clones, with around 50% found just once. This chain links TRBV6-8 with TRBJ2-3; no definite D call. Material: tumor tissue. The receptor was derived from a human donor with pancreatic ductal adenocarcinoma. CDR3 DNA sequence: TGTGCCAGTTCCAACGGAGGCACAGATACGCAGTATTTT. Its protein is CASSNGGTDTQYF.